This T cell receptor (beta chain) was profiled in a study of T-cell reconstitution after alpha-beta-depleted transplantation in children. For TCRbeta, the library was prepared with unique molecular identifiers. TCRdb redid the calling of the PCR reads with MiXCR, one entry per CDR3 protein. The data hold over 70,000 distinct CDR3 sequences, with more than 7% observed a single time. This clonotype was seen ten or more times. This receptor was obtained from a human donor who donated a stem cell graft to a child with congenital amegakaryocytic thrombocytopenia. The specimen was PBMCs from the stem cell graft donor, collected from the stem cell graft.

CDR3: CASSLLAGGNTGELFF. Here the CDR3 DNA reads TGTGCCAGCAGTCTCCTAGCGGGGGGGAACACCGGGGAGCTGTTTTTT. The J gene is TRBJ2-2, the V gene TRBV28; 11 bases line up with TRBD2. CDR3 length: 16 amino acids. The trim removed 5 bases at V and 1 base at J, leaving 3 bases unmatched. Germline lookup yields CDR1 MDHEN and CDR2 SYDVKM.